A single T cell receptor beta chain is shown here with its context. This entry comes from a study of blood T cell repertoires in COVID-19. At the level of the study: T cells, B-cell-depleted T cells, or PBMCs supplied cDNA or gDNA.

Under the authors' procedure: Nucleated cell number was recorded as an estimate derived from reference gene primer amplification. TCRdb keeps only in-frame clones here, not all; method: immunoSEQ multiplex PCR. The V and J calls and clone size were taken over from that table, and D and trimming were inferred from the DNA. This table has tens of thousands of clones, about four fifths appearing once. The germline gives CDR1 SGHNT, CDR2 YENEEA. The CDR3 is 15 amino acids. V dropped 2 bases and J dropped 2; count of bases not matched to a gene: 4. The chain employs TRBV11-3 and TRBJ1-2; 8 positions agree with TRBD1. Sequenced sample: peripheral blood. The clonotype comes from a woman of 80 years or more with active or convalescent COVID-19. The CDR3 DNA reads TGTGCCAGCAGCTTACCCCGGACAGGGAACTATGGCTACACCTTC. Its translation is CASSLPRTGNYGYTF.